These 22 T cell receptor beta chains were all obtained from the same sample, sequenced in a study of cytomegalovirus exposure and HLA in healthy donors. Profiled with immunoSEQ multiplex PCR; TCRdb holds only in-frame clones, not every one. The table lists more than 70,000 clones, 94% of them singletons, with roughly 1% in the top ten. Sequenced: PBMCs. These receptors were collected from a woman under 30 in good health and CMV-seronegative.

In regard to this clone: The sample carries other DNA sequences with the same CDR3. The chain has TRBV9 and TRBJ1-2; the D gene is possibly TRBD1 (5 bases). Germline V gene data show CDR1 as SGDLS and CDR2 as YYNGEE. V lost 2 bases to trimming and J lost 2 bases, with 10 bases between them. The CDR3 is made up of 14 amino acids. The CDR3 DNA reads as TGTGCCAGCAGCGTCGACAGTGGGAACTATGGCTACACCTTC. Translating it yields CASSVDSGNYGYTF.

The genes are TRBV10-3 and TRBJ2-7, with D unresolved. The CDR3 extends over 12 amino acids. Trimming left V 6 bases short and J 2 bases short, with 8 bases between. Germline assignment: CDR1 ENHRY and CDR2 SYGVKD. The CDR3 loop reads CAIRSLPYEQYF. The CDR3, as DNA: TGTGCCATCAGGTCTCTACCCTACGAGCAGTACTTC.

V gene TRBV5-4 combines with J gene TRBJ2-5, with a tentative D call TRBD1 (5 bases). The CDR3 totals 16 residues. Germline assignment: CDR1 SGHNT and CDR2 YYREEE (reference sequence). V lost 4 bases, J lost 2 bases, and 18 bases lay in between. The CDR3 here is CASSLGRVNSQETQYF. The CDR3, as DNA: TGTGCCAGCAGCCTCGGCAGGGTGAACTCTCAAGAGACCCAGTACTTC.

V and J are TRBV6-4 and TRBJ2-3, with TRBD1 matching 7 bases. There are 16 residues in the CDR3. V lost 6 bases to trimming and J lost 4 bases; unmatched junction nucleotides: 13. The V gene's germline CDR1 is MRHNA and CDR2 SNTAGT. The CDR3 DNA reads TGTGCCAGCAGCGACATCCCCGGGACAGAGTCAGATACGCAGTATTTT. Translated, it gives CASSDIPGTESDTQYF.

V gene TRBV5-4 combines with J gene TRBJ2-3; tentatively, D is TRBD2 (6 bases). The CDR3 is 18 amino acids. CDR1 is SGHNT, CDR2 YYREEE, per germline (reference sequence). The ends were cut back, 4 bases at V and 0 bases at J, with 21 bases in the middle. In nucleotides, the CDR3 is TGTGCCAGCAGCACACCCACGATCTGGGGGGAAAGCACAGATACGCAGTATTTT. It codes for CASSTPTIWGESTDTQYF.

V gene TRBV28 combines with J gene TRBJ1-3; D is unresolved. The CDR3 loop spans 13 amino acids. Germline V CDR1 and CDR2: MDHEN, SYDVKM. The V gene lost 7 bases and the J gene lost 4 bases, with 11 bases spanning the gap. This CDR3 reads CASTPLGGNTIYF. CDR3 bases: TGTGCCAGCACCCCTCTGGGCGGAAACACCATATATTTT.

The V call is TRBV29-1, the J call TRBJ2-5, with D possibly TRBD2 on 7 matching bases. Germline-derived CDR1 and CDR2 are SQVTM and ANQGSEA. The ends were cut back, 4 bases at V and 3 bases at J, with 21 bases in the middle. This CDR3 has 16 residues. The CDR3 coding sequence is TGCAGCGTTGGCCCGACGGTGCGGGGGCCTAAAGAGACCCAGTACTTC. Its translation: CSVGPTVRGPKETQYF.

J is TRBJ1-1 and V is TRBV5-4, with 9 bases matching TRBD1. Germline V gene sequence: CDR1 SGHNT, CDR2 YYREEE (reference sequence). This CDR3 contains 15 residues. V lost 4 bases and J lost 2; bases outside the gene matches: 6. CDR3 nucleotide sequence: TGTGCCAGCAGCCCCCGGACAGGGGCAAACACTGAAGCTTTCTTT. It codes for CASSPRTGANTEAFF.

The rearrangement joins TRBV7-6 to TRBJ2-1; 9 bases are shared with TRBD1. The CDR3 contains 15 residues. V lost 2 bases to trimming and J lost 5 bases; unmatched junction nucleotides: 4. Germline loops: CDR1 SGHVS, CDR2 FNYEAQ. The CDR3: CASSLLRTGDNEQFF. CDR3 in DNA: TGTGCCAGCAGCTTACTGCGGACAGGGGACAATGAGCAGTTCTTC.

V and J are TRBV29-1 and TRBJ2-1; no definite D call. Germline assignment: CDR1 SQVTM and CDR2 ANQGSEA. V was trimmed by 3 bases and J by 0 bases, leaving 9 bases between them. The CDR3 extends over 14 amino acids. CDR3 residues: CSVEGQDSYNEQFF. The DNA of the CDR3 is TGCAGCGTTGAGGGCCAGGACTCCTACAATGAGCAGTTCTTC.

The chain uses TRBV6-6 and TRBJ2-5; 10 nucleotides match TRBD2. This CDR3 contains 15 residues. The germline CDR1 and CDR2 sequences are MNHNY and SVGAGI (reference sequence). Trimming took 2 bases from V and 3 from J; bases not matched to a gene: 3. CDR3 DNA: TGTGCCAGCAGTTACAAGCGGGGGGGAGAAGAGACCCAGTACTTC. Its protein product is CASSYKRGGEETQYF.

The V gene is TRBV7-6, the J gene TRBJ1-4; D unclear. Trimming shortened V by 3 bases and J by 8 bases, and 10 bases separated the two germline ends. The germline V gene encodes CDR1 SGHVS and CDR2 FNYEAQ. This CDR3 comprises 13 residues. CDR3 bases: TGTGCCAGCAGCTTGAAAAGAGGGGAAAAACTGTTTTTT. This translates into CASSLKRGEKLFF.

The V and J genes are TRBV4-1 and TRBJ2-1, with 9 bases that match TRBD2. The CDR3 length is 17 residues. After removal of 5 bases from V and 5 bases from J, the junction contained 13 bases not matched to a gene. Germline CDR1 is MGHRA and CDR2 is YSYEKL. CDR3 DNA sequence: TGCGCCAGCAGCTTCCATAGCGGGGGCATGACTAACAATGAGCAGTTCTTC. Its translation is CASSFHSGGMTNNEQFF.

The genes are TRBV10-1 and TRBJ1-1; D is undetermined. The CDR3 consists of 11 residues. From germline, CDR1 is WNHNN and CDR2 SYGVQD (reference sequence). With 3 bases removed from V and 7 bases from J, the gap between germline ends came to 6 bases. The CDR3 region has the DNA TGCGCCAGCAGTGACGGACTTGAAGCTTTCTTT. Translation gives CASSDGLEAFF.

The rearrangement joins TRBV5-4 to TRBJ1-1; possible D gene TRBD1, 5 bases. V dropped 2 bases and J dropped 5 bases, with 16 bases sitting between them. The CDR3 runs to 15 residues. CDR1 is SGHNT, CDR2 YYREEE, per germline (reference sequence). The CDR3 region has the DNA TGTGCCAGCAGCTTACAACGCGGGGGGGGAACTGAAGCTTTCTTT. Protein: CASSLQRGGGTEAFF. Full variable domain (rest looked up from reference TRBV5-4 and TRBJ1-1): ETGVTQSPTHLIKTRGQQVTLRCSSQSGHNTVSWYQQALGQGPQFIFQYYREEENGRGNFPPRFSGLQFPNYSSELNVNALELDDSALYLCASSLQRGGGTEAFFGQGTRLTVV.

Of note for this clone: A read error may account for a junction end that differs from germline. This chain links TRBV2 with TRBJ1-2, with 8 bases that match TRBD1. The CDR3 contains 15 residues. Germline assignment: CDR1 SNHLY and CDR2 FYNNEI. The CDR3 loop is CANSALGTGGHGYTF. The CDR3 nucleotides read TGTGCCAACAGTGCTCTTGGAACAGGGGGACATGGCTACACCTTC.

The gene calls are TRBV6-4 and TRBJ2-5; D may be TRBD1 (5 bases). Germline CDR1 is MRHNA and CDR2 is SNTAGT. CDR3 length: 13 amino acids. V was shortened by 9 bases and J by 5 bases, with 16 bases between the two germline ends. CDR3 loop: CARPQGIRETQYF. Here the CDR3 DNA reads TGTGCCAGACCCCAGGGTATTAGGGAGACCCAGTACTTC.

The chain carries TRBV6-4 and TRBJ2-6; 7 nucleotides match TRBD1. Germline V gene data show CDR1 as MRHNA and CDR2 as SNTAGT. The ends lost 5 bases at V and 0 bases at J; junction bases unmatched: 4. The CDR3 is made up of 16 amino acids. CDR3 DNA: TGTGCCAGCAGTTTGACAGGGAACTCTGGGGCCAACGTCCTGACTTTC. This codes for CASSLTGNSGANVLTF.

The chain combines TRBV6-1 with TRBJ2-7; 9 bases are a match to TRBD1. V was clipped by 8 bases and J by 1 base; unmatched bases: 6. Germline assignment: CDR1 MNHNS and CDR2 SASEGT. The CDR3 extends over 14 amino acids. The CDR3 sequence: CASRDRAISYEQYF. DNA of the CDR3: TGTGCCAGCCGGGACAGGGCCATTTCCTACGAGCAGTACTTC.

The chain uses TRBV11-2 and TRBJ2-3; D not certain. CDR3 length equals 15 residues. Trimming pared 5 bases from V and 0 bases from J, leaving 12 bases between. CDR1 SGHAT and CDR2 FQNNGV come from the germline V gene. DNA of the CDR3: TGTGCCAGCAGCCCCCAACTGAGAAGCACAGATACGCAGTATTTT. It encodes CASSPQLRSTDTQYF.

The gene calls are TRBV18 and TRBJ1-3; 8 bases fit TRBD1. V shed 2 bases and J 4 bases; nucleotides not matched to a gene: 10. This CDR3 region has 17 residues. CDR1 KGHSH and CDR2 LQKENI come from the germline V gene. The CDR3 DNA reads as TGTGCCAGCTCACCAGCACCGGACAGGGTAACCGGAAACACCATATATTTT. It codes for CASSPAPDRVTGNTIYF.

This sequence joins TRBV5-6 and TRBJ1-5; a possible D gene is TRBD1 (6 bases). V was cut by 3 bases and J by 0 bases, with 16 bases left in between. Germline CDR1 is SGHDT and CDR2 is YYEEEE. There are 17 residues in the CDR3. Written as DNA, the CDR3 is TGTGCCAGCAGCTCCTGGGGGCTCCCCTATAGCAATCAGCCCCAGCATTTT. Protein sequence: CASSSWGLPYSNQPQHF.